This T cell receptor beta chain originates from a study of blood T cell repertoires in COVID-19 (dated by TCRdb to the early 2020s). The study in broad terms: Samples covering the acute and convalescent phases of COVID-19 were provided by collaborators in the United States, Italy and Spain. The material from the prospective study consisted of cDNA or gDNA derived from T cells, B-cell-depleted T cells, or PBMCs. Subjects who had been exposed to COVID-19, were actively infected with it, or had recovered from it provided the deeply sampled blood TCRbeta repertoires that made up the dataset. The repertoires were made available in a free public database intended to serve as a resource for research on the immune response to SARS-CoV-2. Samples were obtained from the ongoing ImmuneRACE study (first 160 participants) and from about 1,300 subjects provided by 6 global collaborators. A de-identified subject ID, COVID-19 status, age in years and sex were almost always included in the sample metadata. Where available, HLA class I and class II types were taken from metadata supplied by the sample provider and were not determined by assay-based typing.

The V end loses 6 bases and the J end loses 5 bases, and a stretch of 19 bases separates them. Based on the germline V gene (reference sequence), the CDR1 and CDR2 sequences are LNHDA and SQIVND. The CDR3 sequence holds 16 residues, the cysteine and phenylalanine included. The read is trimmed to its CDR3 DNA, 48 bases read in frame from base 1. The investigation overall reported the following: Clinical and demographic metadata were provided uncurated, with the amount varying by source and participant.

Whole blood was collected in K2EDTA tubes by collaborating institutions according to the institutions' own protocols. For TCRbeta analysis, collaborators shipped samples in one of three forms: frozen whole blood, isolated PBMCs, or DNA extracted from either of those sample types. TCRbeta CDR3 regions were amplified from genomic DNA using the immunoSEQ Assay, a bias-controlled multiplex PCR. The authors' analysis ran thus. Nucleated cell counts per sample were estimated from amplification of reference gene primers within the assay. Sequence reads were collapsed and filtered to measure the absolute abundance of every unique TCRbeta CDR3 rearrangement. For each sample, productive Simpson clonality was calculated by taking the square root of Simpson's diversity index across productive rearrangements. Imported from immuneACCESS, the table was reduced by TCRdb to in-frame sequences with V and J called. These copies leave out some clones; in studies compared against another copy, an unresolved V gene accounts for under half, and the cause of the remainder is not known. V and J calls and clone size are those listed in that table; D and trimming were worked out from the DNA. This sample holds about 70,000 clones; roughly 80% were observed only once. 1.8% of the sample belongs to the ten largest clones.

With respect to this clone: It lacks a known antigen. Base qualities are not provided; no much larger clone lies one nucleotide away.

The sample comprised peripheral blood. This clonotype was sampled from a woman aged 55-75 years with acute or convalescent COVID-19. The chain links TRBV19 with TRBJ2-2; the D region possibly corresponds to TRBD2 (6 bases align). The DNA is TGTGCCAGTAGCCCTTCTCGCCGGGGGTTGACCGGGGAGCTGTTTTTT. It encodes CASSPSRRGLTGELFF. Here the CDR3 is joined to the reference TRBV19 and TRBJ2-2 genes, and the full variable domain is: DGGITQSPKYLFRKEGQNVTLSCEQNLNHDAMYWYRQDPGQGLRLIYYSQIVNDFQKGDIAEGYSVSREKKESFPLTVTSAQKNPTAFYLCASSPSRRGLTGELFFGEGSRLTVL.